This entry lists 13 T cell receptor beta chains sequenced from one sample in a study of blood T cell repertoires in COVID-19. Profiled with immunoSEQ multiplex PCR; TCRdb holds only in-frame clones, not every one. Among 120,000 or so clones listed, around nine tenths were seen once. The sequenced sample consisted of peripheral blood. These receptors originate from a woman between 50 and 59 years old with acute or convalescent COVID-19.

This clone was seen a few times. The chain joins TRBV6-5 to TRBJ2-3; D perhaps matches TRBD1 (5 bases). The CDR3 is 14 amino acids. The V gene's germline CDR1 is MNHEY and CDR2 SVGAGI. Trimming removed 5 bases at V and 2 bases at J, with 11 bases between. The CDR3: CASSKMTATDTQYF. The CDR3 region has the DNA TGTGCCAGCAGTAAAATGACAGCCACAGATACGCAGTATTTT.

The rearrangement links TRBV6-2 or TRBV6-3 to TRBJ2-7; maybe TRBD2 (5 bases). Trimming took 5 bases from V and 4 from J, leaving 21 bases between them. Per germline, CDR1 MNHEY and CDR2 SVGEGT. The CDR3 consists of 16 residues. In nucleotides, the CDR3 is TGTGCCAGCAGTCCACACTACAGAGACTACGCGTACGAGCAGTACTTC. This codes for CASSPHYRDYAYEQYF.

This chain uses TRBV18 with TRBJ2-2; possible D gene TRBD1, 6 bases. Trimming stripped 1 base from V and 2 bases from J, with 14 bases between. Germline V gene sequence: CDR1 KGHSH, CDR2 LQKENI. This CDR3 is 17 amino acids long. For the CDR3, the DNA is TGTGCCAGCTCACCACTTGATGGGGGCCTAAACACCGGGGAGCTGTTTTTT. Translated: CASSPLDGGLNTGELFF.

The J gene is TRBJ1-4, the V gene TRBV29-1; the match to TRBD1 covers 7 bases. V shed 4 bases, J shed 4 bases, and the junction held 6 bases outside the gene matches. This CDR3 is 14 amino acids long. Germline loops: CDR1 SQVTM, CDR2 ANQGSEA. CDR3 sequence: CSVVGGEVNEKLFF. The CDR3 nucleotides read TGCAGCGTTGTAGGGGGCGAGGTTAATGAAAAACTGTTTTTT.

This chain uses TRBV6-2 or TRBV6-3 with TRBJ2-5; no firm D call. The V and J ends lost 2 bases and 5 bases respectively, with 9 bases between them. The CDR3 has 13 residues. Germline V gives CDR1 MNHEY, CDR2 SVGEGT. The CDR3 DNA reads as TGTGCCAGCAGTTACGTGTGGCTCGAGACCCAGTACTTC. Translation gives CASSYVWLETQYF.

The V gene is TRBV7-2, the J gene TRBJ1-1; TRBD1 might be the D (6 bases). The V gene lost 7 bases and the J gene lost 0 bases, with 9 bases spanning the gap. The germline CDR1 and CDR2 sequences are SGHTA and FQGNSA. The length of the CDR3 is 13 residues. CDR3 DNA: TGTGCCAGCACAACAGGGATGAACACTGAAGCTTTCTTT. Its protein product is CASTTGMNTEAFF. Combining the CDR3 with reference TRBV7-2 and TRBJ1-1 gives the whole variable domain GAGVSQSPSNKVTEKGKDVELRCDPISGHTALYWYRQSLGQGLEFLIYFQGNSAPDKSGLPSDRFSAERTGGSVSTLTIQRTQQEDSAVYLCASTTGMNTEAFFGQGTRLTVV.

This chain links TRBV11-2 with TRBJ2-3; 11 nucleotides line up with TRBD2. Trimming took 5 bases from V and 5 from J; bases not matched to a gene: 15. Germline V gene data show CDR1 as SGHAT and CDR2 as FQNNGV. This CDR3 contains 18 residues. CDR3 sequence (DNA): TGTGCCAGCAGCACCAGCTCCCTTAGCGGGGGGGCAAGAGATACGCAGTATTTT. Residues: CASSTSSLSGGARDTQYF.

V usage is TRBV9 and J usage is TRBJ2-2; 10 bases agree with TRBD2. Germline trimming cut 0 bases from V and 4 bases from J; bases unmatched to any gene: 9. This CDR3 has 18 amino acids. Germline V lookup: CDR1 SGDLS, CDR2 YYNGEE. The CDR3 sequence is CASSVERAGGRATGELFF. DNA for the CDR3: TGTGCCAGCAGCGTAGAGCGAGCGGGGGGGCGAGCCACCGGGGAGCTGTTTTTT.

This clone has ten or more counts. The CDR3 reads CASSPTEGKSNQPQHF. CDR3 DNA sequence: TGCGCCAGCAGCCCCACCGAGGGCAAAAGCAATCAGCCCCAGCATTTT. V usage is TRBV4-1 and J usage is TRBJ1-5; no clear D. The CDR3 sequence is 16 residues long. V shed 4 bases and J shed 1 base, with 14 bases lying between them. Per germline, CDR1 MGHRA and CDR2 YSYEKL.

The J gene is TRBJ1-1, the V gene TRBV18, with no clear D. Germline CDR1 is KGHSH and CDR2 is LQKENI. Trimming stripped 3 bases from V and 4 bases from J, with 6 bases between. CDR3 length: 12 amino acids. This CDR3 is CASSPLSTEAFF. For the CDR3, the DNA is TGTGCCAGCTCACCCCTCTCCACTGAAGCTTTCTTT.

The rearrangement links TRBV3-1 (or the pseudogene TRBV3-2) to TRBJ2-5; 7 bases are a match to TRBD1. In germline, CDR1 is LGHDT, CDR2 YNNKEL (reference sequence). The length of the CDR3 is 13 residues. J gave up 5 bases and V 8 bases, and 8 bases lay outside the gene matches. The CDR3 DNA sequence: TGTGCCAGCGGACCTGACAGGGCTGAGACCCAGTACTTC. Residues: CASGPDRAETQYF.

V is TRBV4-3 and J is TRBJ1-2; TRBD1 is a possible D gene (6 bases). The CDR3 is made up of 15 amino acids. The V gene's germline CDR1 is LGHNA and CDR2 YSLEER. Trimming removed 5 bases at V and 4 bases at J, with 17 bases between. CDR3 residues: CASSGRQVSAYGYTF. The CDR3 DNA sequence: TGCGCCAGCAGCGGAAGACAGGTTTCAGCCTATGGCTACACCTTC.

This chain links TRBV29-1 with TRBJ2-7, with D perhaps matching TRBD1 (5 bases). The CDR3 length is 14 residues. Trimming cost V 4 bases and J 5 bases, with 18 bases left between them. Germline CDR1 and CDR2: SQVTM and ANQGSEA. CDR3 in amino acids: CSVASHGAVNEQYF. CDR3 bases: TGCAGCGTTGCGTCTCATGGGGCTGTCAACGAGCAGTACTTC.